Sequencing of this T cell receptor (beta chain) was carried out in a study of blood T cells in healthy people across ages. General study results and limits: Long-lived donors had more naive CD4+ cells and higher diversity than aged donors.

Next came a second PCR, run for roughly 7 to 12 cycles, which used a sample-barcoded 5' primer along with a J-beta primer mix. Each cDNA molecule carried a tag from a template-switch adaptor that contained 12 random nucleotides. TCRdb fed the 5' RACE reads into MiXCR, producing one record per CDR3 protein. This table holds around 2 million distinct CDR3 sequences, roughly 43% found once. The ends were cut back, 4 bases at V and 4 bases at J, with 20 bases in the middle. Germline V gene data show CDR1 as MNHEY and CDR2 as SVGEGT. This CDR3 has 16 residues. Peripheral blood was drawn, approximately 9.4 milliliters per donor. RNA extraction gave at least 5.5 micrograms of total RNA per sample. A word on this clonotype: Its antigen remains unidentified.

The J gene is TRBJ2-7, the V gene TRBV6-2 or TRBV6-3; possible D gene TRBD2, 5 bases. Sequencing used blood. The sequence came from a human donor in good health. Here the CDR3 reads CASSFHITSLGYEQYF. The CDR3 DNA reads TGTGCCAGCAGTTTCCACATCACTTCACTAGGGTACGAGCAGTACTTC.